This is a list of T cell receptor beta chains from one sample in a study of cytomegalovirus exposure and HLA in healthy donors. TCRdb's copy holds only in-frame clones and misses some; the assay was immunoSEQ multiplex PCR. This table has about 110,000 clones, approximately 90% appearing once. Sequencing input: PBMCs. The receptors derive from a woman younger than 30 in good health and CMV-seropositive. Both conserved end residues are part of each CDR3. Fields, in order: J gene, D gene, V gene, clone size, CDR3 protein, CDR3 DNA. The D gene is left open where the match is weak. Expanded clones are given a class, and other clones once, few, many or no size at all.

TRBJ1-4 | NA | TRBV6-1 | NA | CASSEAVRSGLGEKLFF | TGTGCCAGCAGTGAAGCGGTCCGGTCAGGGTTGGGTGAAAAACTGTTTTTT
TRBJ2-7 | NA | TRBV6-1 | NA | CASSDSEGWIYEQYF | TGTGCCAGCAGTGATTCGGAGGGCTGGATTTACGAGCAGTACTTC
TRBJ1-6 | TRBD1 | TRBV6-5 | once | CASSSDRAVNSPLHF | TGTGCCAGCAGTTCCGACAGGGCGGTTAATTCACCCCTCCACTTT
TRBJ1-2 | NA | TRBV6-5 | NA | CASSYGQGRGYTF | TGTGCCAGCAGTTATGGCCAGGGAAGGGGCTACACCTTC
TRBJ1-5 | NA | TRBV7-2 | NA | CASTSGGRPGNQPQHF | TGTGCCAGCACCTCCGGAGGGCGCCCGGGCAATCAGCCCCAGCATTTT
TRBJ2-2 | NA | TRBV15 | NA | CATSRDLLNRGAGELFF | TGTGCCACCAGCAGAGATCTTCTCAATCGAGGTGCCGGGGAGCTGTTTTTT
TRBJ1-1 | NA | TRBV19 | once | CASTLFLNTEAFF | TGTGCCAGTACCCTCTTCCTTAACACTGAAGCTTTCTTT
TRBJ1-2 | TRBD1 | TRBV25-1 | NA | CASSTGGFYGYTF | TGTGCCAGCTCCACAGGGGGCTTCTATGGCTACACCTTC
TRBJ2-7 | TRBD1 | TRBV15 | NA | CATSKQGAYEQYF | TGTGCCACCAGCAAGCAGGGGGCCTACGAGCAGTACTTC
TRBJ1-2 | NA | TRBV28 | NA | CASSLTGNYGYTF | TGTGCCAGCAGTTTAACGGGAAACTATGGCTACACCTTC
TRBJ1-4 | NA | TRBV11-2 | NA | CASSYGGSGEKLFF | TGTGCCAGCAGCTACGGGGGGTCGGGTGAAAAACTGTTTTTT
TRBJ1-3 | NA | TRBV7-2 | NA | CASSKTELSLSGNTIYF | TGTGCCAGCAGCAAGACAGAATTAAGCCTCTCTGGAAACACCATATATTTT
TRBJ2-5 | NA | TRBV7-9 | NA | CASSTDIQETQYF | TGTGCCAGCAGTACCGACATTCAAGAGACCCAGTACTTC
TRBJ2-2 | NA | TRBV5-1 | NA | CASREQGNTGELFF | TGCGCCAGCAGAGAACAGGGGAACACCGGGGAGCTGTTTTTT
TRBJ1-4 | NA | TRBV18 | once | CASSPGDYVNEKLFF | TGTGCCAGCTCACCGGGAGACTACGTAAATGAAAAACTGTTTTTT
TRBJ1-5 | TRBD1 | TRBV2 | NA | CASREKTGGNQPQHF | TGTGCCAGCAGGGAAAAGACAGGGGGCAATCAGCCCCAGCATTTT
TRBJ2-7 | TRBD1 | TRBV28 | NA | CASSLSWQGAGEQYF | TGTGCCAGCAGTTTATCTTGGCAGGGGGCGGGAGAGCAGTACTTC
TRBJ2-2 | TRBD1 | TRBV19 | NA | CASSIVDRAAAGELFF | TGTGCCAGTAGTATAGTGGACAGGGCAGCGGCCGGGGAGCTGTTTTTT
TRBJ1-2 | NA | TRBV6-6 | NA | CASSQNYGYTF | TGTGCCAGCAGTCAGAACTATGGCTACACCTTC
TRBJ1-4 | TRBD1 | TRBV11-2 | few | CASSLVGTGIATNEKLFF | TGTGCCAGCAGCTTAGTTGGGACAGGGATAGCAACTAATGAAAAACTGTTTTTT
TRBJ1-6 | TRBD1 | TRBV11-2 | NA | CASSYKGQGGSPLHF | TGTGCCAGCAGCTACAAAGGACAGGGGGGTTCACCCCTCCACTTT
TRBJ2-3 | TRBD1 | TRBV2 | NA | CASSEVAVRTGGDTDTQYF | TGTGCCAGCAGTGAAGTTGCTGTCCGGACAGGGGGCGATACAGATACGCAGTATTTT
TRBJ2-7 | TRBD2 | TRBV28 | NA | CASTPGWGGPYEQYF | TGTGCCAGCACCCCAGGGTGGGGGGGACCCTACGAGCAGTACTTC
TRBJ1-5 | TRBD1 | TRBV7-2 | NA | CASSLGTGGRQPQHF | TGTGCCAGCAGCTTAGGTACAGGGGGCAGACAGCCCCAGCATTTT
TRBJ2-2 | NA | TRBV27 | NA | CASSLSGATGELFF | TGTGCCAGCAGTTTGTCAGGGGCCACCGGGGAGCTGTTTTTT
TRBJ1-2 | NA | TRBV28 | NA | CASSFGQGGDGYTF | TGTGCCAGCAGTTTTGGGCAGGGTGGCGACGGCTACACCTTC
TRBJ1-6 | TRBD1 | TRBV7-8 | NA | CASGSPGQGALNSPLHF | TGTGCCAGCGGATCACCGGGACAGGGGGCGCTGAATTCACCCCTCCACTTT
TRBJ1-5 | TRBD1 | TRBV9 | once | CASSATGTVNQPQHF | TGTGCCAGCAGCGCCACCGGGACAGTAAATCAGCCCCAGCATTTT
TRBJ1-2 | NA | TRBV28 | NA | CASSYRGVLNYGYTF | TGTGCCAGCAGTTACCGGGGGGTCCTTAACTATGGCTACACCTTC
TRBJ2-1 | TRBD1 | TRBV9 | NA | CASSVEGTGPKEQFF | TGTGCCAGCAGCGTAGAGGGGACAGGGCCCAAGGAGCAGTTCTTC
TRBJ1-1 | TRBD1 | TRBV4-1 | NA | CASSQGTGSSTEAFF | TGCGCCAGCAGCCAGGGGACAGGCAGCTCGACTGAAGCTTTCTTT
TRBJ1-3 | NA | TRBV9 | NA | CASTLDPSGNTIYF | TGTGCCAGCACCTTAGATCCCTCTGGAAACACCATATATTTT